The 32 T cell receptor beta chains below come from one sample, sequenced in a study of CD8+ T cells in alopecia areata. As the sequencing template, cDNA was produced by extracting RNA and reverse transcribing it. Measured with immunoSEQ multiplex PCR; TCRdb has only the in-frame clones, and not every one. In the table there are 180,000 or so clones, 40% to 65% of which are singletons. Described treatment: oral pan-JAK inhibitor, 5-10 mg twice daily. The specimen was CD8+ T cells sorted from blood, collected around week 53, from a patient treated with tofacitinib. Every receptor here comes from a human donor with alopecia areata.

This chain uses TRBV30 with TRBJ1-1, with D uncertain. V lost 0 bases to trimming and J lost 4 bases, with 9 bases between them. This CDR3 region has 13 residues. The germline gives CDR1 GTSNPN, CDR2 SVGIG (reference sequence). CDR3 nucleotide sequence: TGTGCCTGGAGTGTGGACGTTGGCACTGAAGCTTTCTTT. Translated, it gives CAWSVDVGTEAFF.

This clone has a handful of counts. V usage is TRBV9 and J usage is TRBJ2-7; D is unresolved. Germline V gives CDR1 SGDLS, CDR2 YYNGEE. V lost 0 bases, J lost 2 bases, and 9 bases lay in between. CDR3 length: 14 residues. The CDR3 nucleotides are TGTGCCAGCAGCGTAGAGGCAGACCCCTACGAGCAGTACTTC. As protein: CASSVEADPYEQYF.

V usage is TRBV5-6 and J usage is TRBJ2-1, with unresolved D. The CDR3 sequence is 13 residues long. Germline V gene lookup returns CDR1 SGHDT and CDR2 YYEEEE. V was shortened by 0 bases and J by 9 bases, with 10 bases between the two germline ends. CDR3 sequence reads: CASSLASVPEQFF. CDR3 bases: TGTGCCAGCAGCTTGGCCTCTGTCCCTGAGCAGTTCTTC.

This clone was recorded only once. One end of the junction varies from germline; a read error may be responsible. Distinct nucleotide sequences in the sample also encode this CDR3. The rearrangement joins TRBV30 to TRBJ1-2, with D tentatively TRBD1 (5 bases). This CDR3 is 18 amino acids long. Germline V lookup: CDR1 GTSNPN, CDR2 SVGIG (reference sequence). CDR3 DNA: TGTGCCTGGACCCTGACAGCGGGGGTTTCATTCAGCGGGTATGGATACACCTTC. Protein: CAWTLTAGVSFSGYGYTF.

This rearrangement joins TRBV6-6 to TRBJ1-1, with D possibly being TRBD1 (5 bases). This CDR3 region has 11 residues. The V and J ends lost 8 bases and 1 base respectively, with 5 bases between them. CDR1 is MNHNY, CDR2 SVGAGI, per germline (reference sequence). The DNA of the CDR3 is TGTGCCAGCGGGACGAACACTGAAGCTTTCTTT. Translated, it gives CASGTNTEAFF.

This sequence joins TRBV18 and TRBJ1-1, with D unclear. The CDR3 length is 14 residues. Trimming removed 0 bases at V and 2 bases at J, with 7 bases between. Germline V gives CDR1 KGHSH, CDR2 LQKENI. This chain's CDR3 is CASSPPFRNTEAFF. For the CDR3, the DNA is TGTGCCAGCTCACCACCGTTCAGAAACACTGAAGCTTTCTTT.

The sample holds a few counts of this clone. This chain joins TRBV5-1 and TRBJ2-7, with D unclear. In germline, CDR1 is SGHRS, CDR2 YFSETQ. CDR3 length equals 18 residues. Trimming left V 3 bases short and J 0 bases short, with 22 bases between. CDR3 coding DNA: TGCGCCAGCAGCTCCACGACGGCTACATTTACTTCCTCCTACGAGCAGTACTTC. Its translation is CASSSTTATFTSSYEQYF.

With regard to this clone: The germline gene is not matched at one end of the junction; a read error may be the cause. The chain is built from TRBV6-5 and TRBJ1-1; perhaps TRBD1 as D (5 bases). This CDR3 has 13 residues. Germline V gives CDR1 MNHEY, CDR2 SVGAGI. CDR3 region: CASSYPGVAEAFF. The DNA of the CDR3 is TGTGCCAGCAGTTACCCGGGGGTGGCTGAGGCTTTCTTT.

This chain connects TRBV5-1 to TRBJ2-5, with TRBD1 as a possible D gene (6 bases). Germline CDR1 SGHRS, CDR2 YFSETQ. The CDR3 has 16 residues. V lost 4 bases to trimming and J lost 5 bases, with 21 bases between them. In DNA form, the CDR3 reads TGCGCCAGCAGCGCGTTGGACAGTAACACGGAGGAGACCCAGTACTTC. Protein sequence: CASSALDSNTEETQYF.

The V and J genes are TRBV6-6 and TRBJ1-1; a weak D match, TRBD1 (6 bases). Germline lookup yields CDR1 MNHNY and CDR2 SVGAGI (reference sequence). This CDR3 is built from 13 residues. With 6 bases removed from V and 5 bases from J, the gap between germline ends came to 13 bases. CDR3 nucleotide sequence: TGTGCCAGCAGCCGAGGGGGAGTAACTGAAGCTTTCTTT. It is translated as CASSRGGVTEAFF.

The J gene is TRBJ2-7, the V gene TRBV10-3, with 8 positions matching TRBD1. Germline trimming cut 0 bases from V and 4 bases from J; bases unmatched to any gene: 8. CDR3 length: 16 amino acids. Germline V CDR1 and CDR2: ENHRY, SYGVKD. CDR3: CAISESISGGSYEQYF. CDR3 nucleotide sequence: TGTGCCATCAGTGAGTCGATATCAGGGGGCTCGTACGAGCAGTACTTC.

This chain uses TRBV6-5 with TRBJ1-2, with unresolved D. CDR1 is MNHEY and CDR2 is SVGAGI in the germline V gene. The V gene lost 7 bases and the J gene lost 3 bases, with 12 bases spanning the gap. The CDR3 runs 13 residues. CDR3 sequence reads: CASTGVDHYGYTF. CDR3 nucleotide sequence: TGTGCCAGCACCGGGGTCGATCACTATGGCTACACCTTC.

The gene calls are TRBV9 and TRBJ2-5; TRBD2 aligns across 12 bases. The CDR3 spans 18 residues. V lost 0 bases, J lost 2 bases, and 8 bases stayed unmatched. CDR1 is SGDLS and CDR2 is YYNGEE in the germline V gene. DNA of the CDR3: TGTGCCAGCAGCGTAGGACTAGCGGGGGACCCCTTTCAAGAGACCCAGTACTTC. As protein: CASSVGLAGDPFQETQYF.

The rearrangement joins TRBV7-6 to TRBJ2-5; TRBD2 agrees at 11 bases. The CDR3 runs 16 residues. From germline, CDR1 is SGHVS and CDR2 FNYEAQ. J gave up 5 bases and V 1 base, and 6 bases lay outside the gene matches. CDR3 DNA sequence: TGTGCCAGCAGCTTAGGTCCTAGCGGGGGGCACGAGACCCAGTACTTC. Translating gives CASSLGPSGGHETQYF.

This chain links TRBV7-9 with TRBJ2-2; 7 bases fit TRBD1. The germline V gene encodes CDR1 SEHNR and CDR2 FQNEAQ (reference sequence). Trimming at V came to 10 bases and at J to 1 base, leaving 9 bases not matched to a gene. This CDR3 contains 15 residues. The DNA for the CDR3 is TGTGCCACCTCCTTGGGGACAGAGAACACCGGGGAGCTGTTTTTT. Protein sequence: CATSLGTENTGELFF.

The chain combines TRBV9 with TRBJ1-2; the D is unclear. The CDR3 loop spans 12 amino acids. Germline CDR1 and CDR2: SGDLS and YYNGEE. The germline V and J ends were trimmed by 4 bases and 5 bases, with 9 bases remaining between them. The CDR3 is CASSPAGYGYTF. CDR3 nucleotides: TGTGCCAGCAGCCCAGCGGGGTATGGCTACACCTTC.

This chain connects TRBV29-1 to TRBJ1-5; D may be TRBD1 (6 bases). CDR1 and CDR2 (germline): SQVTM, ANQGSEA. The CDR3 covers 13 residues. V was pared by 6 bases and J by 5 bases, with 14 bases between. The DNA for the CDR3 is TGCAGCGTAGGGGGGGGCTGGGATCAGCCCCAGCATTTT. Translated, it gives CSVGGGWDQPQHF. The whole variable domain, filled in from reference TRBV29-1 and TRBJ1-5, reads SAVISQKPSRDICQRGTSLTIQCQVDSQVTMMFWYRQQPGQSLTLIATANQGSEATYESGFVIDKFPISRPNLTFSTLTVSNMSPEDSSIYLCSVGGGWDQPQHFGDGTRLSIL.

This clone was counted only a few times. The V gene is TRBV23-1, the J gene TRBJ2-5; D call uncertain. TRBV23-1 is known as an ORF, though its function is uncertain. V shed 0 bases and J shed 5 bases, with 13 bases lying between them. This CDR3 region has 15 residues. CDR3 loop: CASSQSRTFRETQYF. The CDR3 DNA follows: TGCGCCAGCAGTCAATCGAGGACGTTCCGGGAGACCCAGTACTTC.

This chain links TRBV7-6 with TRBJ1-1; 7 bases are a match to TRBD1. In germline, CDR1 is SGHVS, CDR2 FNYEAQ. This CDR3 contains 16 residues. Trimming cost V 2 bases and J 7 bases; bases outside gene matches: 13. Written as DNA, the CDR3 is TGTGCCAGCAGCTTAACCCGGGACAGCCTGGATGGTGAAGCTTTCTTT. It is translated as CASSLTRDSLDGEAFF.

J is TRBJ1-1 and V is TRBV27, with 8 bases that match TRBD1. The junction had 6 bases not matched to a gene; V was cut back by 5 bases and J by 7 bases. This CDR3 is built from 13 residues. Germline values: CDR1 MNHEY, CDR2 SMNVEV (reference sequence). CDR3 amino acids: CASSPGTGFEAFF. The CDR3 DNA sequence: TGTGCCAGCAGTCCTGGGACAGGATTTGAAGCTTTCTTT.

The chain uses TRBV5-1 and TRBJ2-5; the match to TRBD1 covers 10 bases. The J segment lost 3 bases and the V segment lost 4 bases, leaving 6 bases of the junction unmatched. The CDR3 covers 15 residues. Germline CDR1 reads SGHRS; CDR2 reads YFSETQ. The CDR3 here is CASSRTGTGEETQYF. DNA for the CDR3: TGCGCCAGCAGCCGAACCGGGACAGGGGAAGAGACCCAGTACTTC. Full variable domain (remainder filled in from reference TRBV5-1 and TRBJ2-5): KAGVTQTPRYLIKTRGQQVTLSCSPISGHRSVSWYQQTPGQGLQFLFEYFSETQRNKGNFPGRFSGRQFSNSRSEMNVSTLELGDSALYLCASSRTGTGEETQYFGPGTRLLVL.

The V and J genes are TRBV30 and TRBJ2-4, with D unclear. Germline loops: CDR1 GTSNPN, CDR2 SVGIG (reference sequence). Trimming took off 3 bases at V and 0 bases at J, with 12 bases between the two ends. This CDR3 spans 15 amino acids. This CDR3 reads CAWRERTIAKNIQYF. CDR3 DNA sequence: TGTGCCTGGAGGGAGAGAACTATAGCCAAAAACATTCAGTACTTC.

This clone was counted only a few times. The chain joins TRBV29-1 to TRBJ2-3, with D tentatively TRBD2 (6 bases). V lost 2 bases and J 6 bases, leaving 12 bases between the germline ends. The germline gives CDR1 SQVTM, CDR2 ANQGSEA. The CDR3 is made up of 13 amino acids. The CDR3 is CSVEFIAVDTQYF. CDR3 coding DNA: TGCAGCGTTGAATTTATAGCGGTGGATACGCAGTATTTT.

The chain has TRBV27 and TRBJ2-7, with a tentative D call TRBD2 (6 bases). The CDR3 loop spans 16 amino acids. Trimming left V 3 bases short and J 6 bases short, with 21 bases between. The germline CDR1 and CDR2 sequences are MNHEY and SMNVEV (reference sequence). The CDR3 nucleotides read TGTGCCAGCAGTTTCCGGGGACTGGGCGAGGAGGGCGAGCAGTACTTC. Translating it yields CASSFRGLGEEGEQYF.

The chain uses TRBV7-8 and TRBJ1-5; maybe TRBD1 (6 bases). CDR3 length: 14 amino acids. Trimming took 4 bases from V and 2 from J, leaving 9 bases between them. Germline V gene data show CDR1 as SGHVS and CDR2 as FQNEAQ. CDR3 nucleotide sequence: TGTGCCAGCAGCTACAGGGCGGGCAATCAGCCCCAGCATTTT. Protein: CASSYRAGNQPQHF.

The V and J genes are TRBV9 and TRBJ1-5, with 9 bases identical to TRBD1. CDR1 is SGDLS, CDR2 YYNGEE, per germline. This CDR3 region has 15 residues. V lost 3 bases, J lost 4 bases, and 5 bases stayed unmatched. Here the CDR3 DNA reads TGTGCCAGCAGCGCCGGACAGGGGCGGAATCAGCCCCAGCATTTT. Translation: CASSAGQGRNQPQHF.

Comments on this clone: The germline gene is not matched at one end of the junction; a read error may be the cause. The chain employs TRBV7-7 and TRBJ1-1; D is unclear. Germline-derived CDR1 and CDR2 are SSHAT and FNYEAQ (reference sequence). The CDR3 spans 12 residues. The CDR3 DNA sequence: TGTGCTAGCAGCTTATTGTCAGAAGAAGCTTTCTTT. This encodes CASSLLSEEAFF.

This clone was counted only a few times. V and J are TRBV2 and TRBJ1-6; 10 nucleotides line up with TRBD1. From germline, CDR1 is SNHLY and CDR2 FYNNEI. The length of the CDR3 is 18 residues. The junction had 8 bases not matched to a gene; V was cut back by 2 bases and J by 4 bases. The CDR3: CASSEIWGTGDYNSPLHF. CDR3 nucleotide sequence: TGTGCCAGCAGTGAAATTTGGGGGACAGGGGATTATAATTCACCCCTCCACTTT.

The J gene is TRBJ2-2, the V gene TRBV2; TRBD2 matches 9 bases. The CDR3 sequence is 17 residues long. With V trimmed by 3 bases and J by 8 bases, 13 bases remained unmatched. Germline CDR1 and CDR2: SNHLY and FYNNEI. CDR3 in DNA: TGTGCCAGCAGTGATCCTAGCGGGGAGGTCGGCTCAGGGGAGCTGTTTTTT. Protein: CASSDPSGEVGSGELFF. Full variable domain (outside the CDR3, taken from reference TRBV2 and TRBJ2-2): EPEVTQTPSHQVTQMGQEVILRCVPISNHLYFYWYRQILGQKVEFLVSFYNNEISEKSEIFDDQFSVERPDGSNFTLKIRSTKLEDSAMYFCASSDPSGEVGSGELFFGEGSRLTVL.

The chain joins TRBV25-1 to TRBJ2-7, with D maybe TRBD1 (5 bases). The CDR3 is made up of 16 amino acids. V was trimmed by 3 bases and J by 0 bases, leaving 15 bases between them. Germline CDR1 reads MGHDK; CDR2 reads SYGVNS. The CDR3 DNA is TGTGCCAGCAGTGATCCAGGGCGACTCAGCTCCTACGAGCAGTACTTC. This codes for CASSDPGRLSSYEQYF.

The chain couples TRBV6-5 to TRBJ2-1; perhaps TRBD1 as D (5 bases). Germline-derived CDR1 and CDR2 are MNHEY and SVGAGI. Trimming cost V 5 bases and J 1 base, with 6 bases left between them. The CDR3 loop spans 13 amino acids. Written as DNA, the CDR3 is TGTGCCAGCAGTAGGGGTTCCTACAATGAGCAGTTCTTC. This codes for CASSRGSYNEQFF.

This clone was found once. The gene calls are TRBV5-1 and TRBJ2-1; no clear D gene. The CDR3 runs to 14 residues. Germline loops: CDR1 SGHRS, CDR2 YFSETQ. V shed 4 bases and J shed 8 bases, with 16 bases lying between them. This CDR3 reads CASSPPFPGDEQFF. For the CDR3, the DNA is TGCGCCAGCAGCCCCCCCTTTCCTGGGGATGAGCAGTTCTTC.